The 3 T cell receptor beta chains below were found in one sample sequenced in a study of Ad26.COV2.S vaccination and SARS-CoV-2 variants. Sequenced by immunoSEQ multiplex PCR; TCRdb stores in-frame clones only, minus some. The sample comprises 300,000 to 400,000 clones, around 89% of which are singletons, and 6.4% rests with the top ten. Treatment denoted: roughly 18 received Ad26.COV2.S at low or high dose, single or two shots; about 5 received placebo; per-sample allocation not given. Day 63 after the first vaccine or placebo injection was the time point for sampling. The source was peripheral blood, collected in a trial of Ad26.COV2.S vaccine versus placebo. These receptors all come from a person aged 18 to 59 who received the Ad26.COV2.S COVID-19 vaccine or a placebo.

This clone was seen only once. The rearrangement uses TRBV7-2 and TRBJ2-3; 9 nucleotides agree with TRBD2. This CDR3 contains 16 residues. Trimming removed 1 base from V and 2 bases from J; junction bases left unmatched: 4. Germline lookup yields CDR1 SGHTA and CDR2 FQGNSA. The CDR3, as DNA: TGTGCCAGCAGCTTAGAGGCTAGCGGGAACACAGATACGCAGTATTTT. Translating gives CASSLEASGNTDTQYF.

The chain joins TRBV6-2 or TRBV6-3 to TRBJ2-7, with D perhaps matching TRBD1 or TRBD2 (5 bases each). V was pared by 3 bases and J by 7 bases, with 16 bases between. This CDR3 has 14 amino acids. In germline, CDR1 is MNHEY, CDR2 SVGEGT. For the CDR3, the DNA is TGTGCCAGCAGTTATCCAGGGACCGCTGGGGAGCAGTACTTC. Amino acid sequence: CASSYPGTAGEQYF.

The chain combines TRBV7-9 with TRBJ1-1; 9 positions match TRBD1. Germline lookup yields CDR1 SEHNR and CDR2 FQNEAQ (reference sequence). CDR3 size: 15 residues. Losses at the gene ends were 7 bases for V and 6 bases for J; bases not matched to a gene: 12. The CDR3 is CASTRTGTGISEAFF. CDR3 nucleotides: TGTGCCAGCACCCGTACCGGGACAGGGATATCTGAAGCTTTCTTT.